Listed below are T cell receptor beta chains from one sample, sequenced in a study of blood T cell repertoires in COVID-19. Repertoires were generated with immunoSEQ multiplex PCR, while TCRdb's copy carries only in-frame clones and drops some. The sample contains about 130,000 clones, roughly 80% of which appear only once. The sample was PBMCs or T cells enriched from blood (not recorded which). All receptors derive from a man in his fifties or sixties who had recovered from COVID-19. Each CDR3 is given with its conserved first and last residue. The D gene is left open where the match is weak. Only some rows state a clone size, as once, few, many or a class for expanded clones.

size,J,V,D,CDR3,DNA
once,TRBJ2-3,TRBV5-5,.,CASSQGLTSTDTQYF,TGTGCCAGCAGCCAGGGACTTACTAGCACAGATACGCAGTATTTT
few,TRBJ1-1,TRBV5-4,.,CASSPTGNLNTEAFF,TGTGCCAGCAGTCCCACCGGTAATTTGAACACTGAAGCTTTCTTT
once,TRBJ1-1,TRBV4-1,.,CASSQDPQTGRDTEAFF,TGCGCCAGCAGCCAAGATCCTCAAACAGGGCGGGACACTGAAGCTTTCTTT
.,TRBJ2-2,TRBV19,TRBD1,CASSIRRQGAGTGELFF,TGTGCCAGTAGTATCAGAAGACAGGGGGCCGGGACCGGGGAGCTGTTTTTT
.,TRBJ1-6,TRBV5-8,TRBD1,CASSLDLTGGSSPLHF,TGTGCCAGCAGCTTGGATTTGACAGGGGGTAGTTCACCCCTCCACTTT
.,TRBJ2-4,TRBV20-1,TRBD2,CSASHPGGLAKNIQYF,TGCAGTGCTAGTCACCCGGGGGGATTAGCCAAAAACATTCAGTACTTC
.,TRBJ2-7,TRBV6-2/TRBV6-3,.,CASSYSKGRETTYEQYF,TGTGCCAGCAGTTACTCGAAGGGCCGGGAAACCACCTACGAGCAGTACTTC
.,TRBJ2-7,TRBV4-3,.,CASSQEMRQYEQYF,TGCGCCAGCAGCCAAGAAATGCGGCAGTACGAGCAGTACTTC
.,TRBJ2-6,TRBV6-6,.,CASSSEGAGANVLTF,TGTGCCAGCAGTTCGGAGGGCGCTGGGGCCAACGTCCTGACTTTC
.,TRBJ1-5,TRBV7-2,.,CASSLLAGGNQPQHF,TGTGCCAGCAGCTTACTTGCGGGGGGGAATCAGCCCCAGCATTTT
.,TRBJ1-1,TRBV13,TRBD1,CASSLRQGMNTEAFF,TGTGCCAGCAGCTTACGACAGGGCATGAACACTGAAGCTTTCTTT
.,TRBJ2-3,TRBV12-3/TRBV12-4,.,CASSLQGTDTQYF,TGTGCCAGCAGTTTGCAGGGCACAGATACGCAGTATTTT
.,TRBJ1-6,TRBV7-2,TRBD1,CASRGQGRGGSPLHF,TGTGCCAGCAGGGGACAGGGGCGAGGAGGGTCACCCCTCCACTTT
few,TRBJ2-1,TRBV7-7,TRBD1,CASSPPGQGVTEQFF,TGTGCTAGCAGCCCACCGGGACAGGGGGTCACTGAGCAGTTCTTC
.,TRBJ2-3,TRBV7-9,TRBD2,CASSLGGLAGVTDTQYF,TGTGCCAGCAGCTTAGGGGGACTAGCGGGGGTCACAGATACGCAGTATTTT
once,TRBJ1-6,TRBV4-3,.,CASSAKINQGREAYNSPLHF,TGCGCCAGCTCAGCCAAGATAAATCAGGGGAGGGAAGCCTATAATTCACCCCTCCACTTT
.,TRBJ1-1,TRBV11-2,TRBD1,CASSLRTGRLTEAFF,TGTGCCAGCAGCTTGCGGACAGGGCGGTTGACTGAAGCTTTCTTT
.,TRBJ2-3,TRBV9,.,CASSVGSGLSTDTQYF,TGTGCCAGCAGCGTCGGTAGCGGCCTTAGCACAGATACGCAGTATTTT
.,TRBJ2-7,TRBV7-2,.,CASSLQISYEQYF,TGTGCCAGCAGCTTACAGATCTCCTACGAGCAGTACTTC
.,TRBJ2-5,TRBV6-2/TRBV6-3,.,CASSYSIVLTQYF,TGTGCCAGCAGTTACTCGATAGTTCTGACCCAGTACTTC
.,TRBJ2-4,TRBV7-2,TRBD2,CASSPPGLAGGSAKNIQYF,TGTGCCAGCAGCCCCCCGGGACTAGCGGGGGGGTCGGCCAAAAACATTCAGTACTTC
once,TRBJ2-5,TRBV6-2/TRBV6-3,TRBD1,CASSPRTGQGSEETQYF,TGTGCCAGCAGCCCTCGAACGGGACAGGGGTCGGAAGAGACCCAGTACTTC
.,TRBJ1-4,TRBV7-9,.,CATRRGAPTNEKLFF,TGTGCCACCCGCCGGGGGGCCCCAACTAATGAAAAACTGTTTTTT
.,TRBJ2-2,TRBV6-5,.,CASRMTGGELFF,TGTGCCAGCAGAATGACTGGCGGGGAGCTGTTTTTT
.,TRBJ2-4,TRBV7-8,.,CASSQTPRNIQYF,TGTGCCAGCAGCCAAACCCCGAGAAACATTCAGTACTTC
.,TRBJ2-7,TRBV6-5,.,CASSYAHRGSEQYF,TGTGCCAGCAGTTACGCTCATCGGGGTAGCGAGCAGTACTTC
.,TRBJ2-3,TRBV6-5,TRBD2,CASSLLAGSTDTQYF,TGTGCCAGCAGTTTACTAGCGGGGAGCACAGATACGCAGTATTTT
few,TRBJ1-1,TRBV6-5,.,CASSYNTLTQGAFF,TGTGCCAGCAGCTACAATACATTAACCCAGGGAGCTTTCTTT
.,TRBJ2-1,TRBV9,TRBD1,CASSISLTGGAGNEQFF,TGTGCCAGCAGCATATCCTTGACAGGGGGCGCGGGTAATGAGCAGTTCTTC
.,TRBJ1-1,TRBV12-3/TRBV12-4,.,CASRDPGTEAFF,TGTGCCAGCAGGGACCCAGGGACTGAAGCTTTCTTT
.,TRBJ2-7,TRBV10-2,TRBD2,CASSARLAGTYEQYF,TGCGCCAGCAGTGCTCGTCTAGCGGGGACTTACGAGCAGTACTTC
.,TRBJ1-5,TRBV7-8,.,CAGGANNQPQHF,TGTGCCGGGGGGGCCAACAATCAGCCCCAGCATTTT
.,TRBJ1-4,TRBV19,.,CASSPEGRGQLREKLFF,TGTGCCAGTAGCCCGGAAGGTAGAGGACAACTGAGAGAAAAACTGTTTTTT
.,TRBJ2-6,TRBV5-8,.,CASSWRDVDSGANVLTF,TGTGCCAGCAGCTGGCGGGACGTAGACTCTGGGGCCAACGTCCTGACTTTC
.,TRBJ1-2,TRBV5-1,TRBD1,CASSNGQGALGGYTF,TGCGCCAGCAGCAACGGACAGGGGGCTTTAGGTGGCTACACCTTC
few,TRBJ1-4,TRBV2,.,CASRRTATNEKLFF,TGTGCCAGCCGCCGGACAGCAACTAATGAAAAACTGTTTTTT
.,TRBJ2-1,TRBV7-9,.,CASSDSGEWQFF,TGTGCCAGCAGCGACAGTGGCGAGTGGCAGTTCTTC
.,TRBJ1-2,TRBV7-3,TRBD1,CASTPGQGAGGYTF,TGTGCCAGCACCCCCGGGCAGGGGGCAGGGGGCTACACCTTC
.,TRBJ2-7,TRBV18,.,CASSSGSRDEQYF,TGTGCCAGCTCATCAGGGTCCCGTGACGAGCAGTACTTC
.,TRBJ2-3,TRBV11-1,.,CASSPGPDTQYF,TGTGCCAGCAGCCCCGGTCCAGATACGCAGTATTTT
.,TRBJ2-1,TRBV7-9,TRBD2,CASSSLGTSYNEQFF,TGTGCCAGCAGCTCCCTCGGGACTAGCTACAATGAGCAGTTCTTC
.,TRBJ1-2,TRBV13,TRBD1,CASSPRQGSDYGYTF,TGTGCCAGCAGCCCGAGACAGGGTTCGGACTATGGCTACACCTTC
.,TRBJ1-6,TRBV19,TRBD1,CASSKTGTGGFYNSPLHF,TGTGCCAGTAGTAAGACCGGGACAGGGGGCTTCTATAATTCACCCCTCCACTTT
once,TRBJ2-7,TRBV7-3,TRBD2,CASSPSGGYSYEQYF,TGTGCCAGCAGCCCTAGCGGGGGGTATTCCTACGAGCAGTACTTC
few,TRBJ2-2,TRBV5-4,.,CASSLDGGNTGELFF,TGTGCCAGCAGCTTGGACGGCGGGAACACCGGGGAGCTGTTTTTT
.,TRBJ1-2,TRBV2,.,CASQGYGNYGYTF,TGTGCCAGTCAGGGATATGGAAACTATGGCTACACCTTC